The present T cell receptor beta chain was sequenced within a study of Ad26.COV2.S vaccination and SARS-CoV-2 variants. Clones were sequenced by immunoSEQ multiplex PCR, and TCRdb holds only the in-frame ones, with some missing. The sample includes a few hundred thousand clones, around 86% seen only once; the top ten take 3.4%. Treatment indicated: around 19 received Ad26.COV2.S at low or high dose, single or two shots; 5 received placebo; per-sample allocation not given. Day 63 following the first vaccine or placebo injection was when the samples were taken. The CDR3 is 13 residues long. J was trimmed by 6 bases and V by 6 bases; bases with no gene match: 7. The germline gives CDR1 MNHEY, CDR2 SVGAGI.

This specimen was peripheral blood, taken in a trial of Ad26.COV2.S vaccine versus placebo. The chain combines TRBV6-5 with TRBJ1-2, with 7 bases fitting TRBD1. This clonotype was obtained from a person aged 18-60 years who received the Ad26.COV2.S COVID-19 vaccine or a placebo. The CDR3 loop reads CASRWGQMDGYTF. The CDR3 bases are TGTGCCAGCAGATGGGGACAGATGGATGGCTACACCTTC.